These T cell receptor beta chains were read from a single sample in a study of T cell responses to AZD1222 COVID-19 vaccine. Clones were sequenced by immunoSEQ multiplex PCR, and TCRdb holds only the in-frame ones, with some missing. The data show roughly 99,000 clones, 70% to 90% seen once. The sequenced sample was peripheral blood, obtained 28 days after the second AZD1222 dose. The receptors come from an adult who received the AZD1222 COVID-19 vaccine. The CDR3 runs from the conserved cysteine through the conserved F or W. The D gene is left open where the match is weak. Clone size is stated in some rows and not others, as once, few, many or a class when expanded.

few,TRBD1,TRBJ1-1,TRBV7-9,TGTGCCAGCAGCTCAGGGACAGGTATGAACACTGAAGCTTTCTTT,CASSSGTGMNTEAFF
NA,NA,TRBJ1-5,TRBV13,TGTGCCAGCAGCTTGAAAGGGTCGCAGCCCCAGCATTTT,CASSLKGSQPQHF
NA,TRBD1,TRBJ1-2,TRBV5-1,TGCGCCAGCAGCTTTTTAAGACAGGGTGACTATGGCTACACCTTC,CASSFLRQGDYGYTF
many,NA,TRBJ1-5,TRBV27,TGTGCCAGCAGTCTCCTCTTTGAAGAGGGTAGGAATCAGCCCCAGCATTTT,CASSLLFEEGRNQPQHF
NA,NA,TRBJ2-7,TRBV5-1,TGCGCCAGCAGCTCTCTGCTGGCGGGACCCTCTCAGGAGCAGTACTTC,CASSSLLAGPSQEQYF
NA,TRBD1,TRBJ1-6,TRBV7-9,TGTGCCAGCAGCCGAAGTACGGGACAGGGTGGATCACCCCTCCACTTT,CASSRSTGQGGSPLHF
NA,NA,TRBJ1-4,TRBV13,TGTGCCAGCAGCCTAAAACAGGGTGAAAAACTGTTTTTT,CASSLKQGEKLFF
NA,NA,TRBJ2-3,TRBV7-9,TGTGCCAGCAGCTTTAGGGGGGGGGCCCCAGATACGCAGTATTTT,CASSFRGGAPDTQYF
NA,TRBD1,TRBJ1-2,TRBV5-1,TGCGCCAGCAGCGGGGACAGGGGTGTCTCTAACTATGGCTACACCTTC,CASSGDRGVSNYGYTF
NA,NA,TRBJ2-7,TRBV6-2/TRBV6-3,TGTGCCAGCAGTTACAGGCCAGGAGACCTACCCGAGCAGTACTTC,CASSYRPGDLPEQYF
NA,NA,TRBJ1-5,TRBV6-5,TGTGCCAGCAGTTTGGATAGCAATCAGCCCCAGCATTTT,CASSLDSNQPQHF
NA,TRBD2,TRBJ2-3,TRBV18,TGTGCCAGCTCACCACCGGGCGGGGGGACGACAGATACGCAGTATTTT,CASSPPGGGTTDTQYF
NA,NA,TRBJ1-4,TRBV6-6,TGTGCCAGCCAACTGCCGGATGAAAAACTGTTTTTT,CASQLPDEKLFF
NA,TRBD1,TRBJ1-6,TRBV7-2,TGTGCCAGCAGCGATACCGGACAGGGTAATTCACCCCTCCACTTT,CASSDTGQGNSPLHF
NA,TRBD1,TRBJ1-2,TRBV19,TGTGCCAGTAGTATCGGGGACAGGCTCCTCTATGGCTACACCTTC,CASSIGDRLLYGYTF
NA,NA,TRBJ1-3,TRBV4-2,TGTGCCAGCAGCCCCGACGGAGGCTCTGGAAACACCATATATTTT,CASSPDGGSGNTIYF
NA,NA,TRBJ1-2,TRBV21-1,TGTGCCAGCAGCCAACAGGGGATTGGTGGCTACACCTTC,CASSQQGIGGYTF
NA,TRBD1,TRBJ2-1,TRBV7-9,TGTGCCAGCAGCCCTCGGGGGACAGGGTACAATGAGCAGTTCTTC,CASSPRGTGYNEQFF
NA,NA,TRBJ2-7,TRBV6-8,TGTGCCAGCACCTTTCCGGGCAGACGAGCCTACGAGCAGTACTTC,CASTFPGRRAYEQYF
NA,TRBD1,TRBJ2-7,TRBV15,TGTGCCACCAGCCCCGACAGGGGAGGCTACGAGCAGTACTTC,CATSPDRGGYEQYF
once,NA,TRBJ2-7,TRBV24-1,TGTGCCACCAGTGATTCCTTAGTGGCCGAGCAGTACTTC,CATSDSLVAEQYF
NA,NA,TRBJ1-6,TRBV28,TGTGCCAGCAGTCCCCCCACCCCGCCACCCCTCCACTTT,CASSPPTPPPLHF
NA,NA,TRBJ2-3,TRBV7-9,TGTGCCAGCAGCCATAGAGGGCAGAGCACAGATACGCAGTATTTT,CASSHRGQSTDTQYF
few,TRBD2,TRBJ2-1,TRBV20-1,TGCAGTGCTAGTTTGGCTAGCGGGGGGAAGTATGAGCAGTTCTTC,CSASLASGGKYEQFF